The 20 T cell receptor beta chains given below trace back to one sample, sequenced in a study of shared clonotypes between healthy human individuals. The repertoire was sequenced with immunoSEQ multiplex PCR; TCRdb's copy has only in-frame clones and lacks some. This table holds fewer than 2.5 million clones, roughly 93% found once. Sequencing was performed on naive CD4+ T cells from PBMCs. Subset meaning: CD45RA+ positively selected. The receptors were gathered from a young man in good health. Some clones in this sample may be carry-over from other donors' samples.

This chain links TRBV15 with TRBJ2-7; unclear D gene. The V end lost 5 bases, the J end lost 0 bases, and 5 bases lay between the germline ends. Germline V gene lookup returns CDR1 LNHNV and CDR2 YYDKDF (reference sequence). The CDR3 consists of 12 residues. The DNA for the CDR3 is TGTGCCACCAGCTGGGACTCCTACGAGCAGTACTTC. Protein: CATSWDSYEQYF.

CDR3 loop: CASSELNTGELFF. Written as DNA, the CDR3 is TGTGCCAGCAGCGAGCTCAACACCGGGGAGCTGTTTTTT. V is TRBV11-2 and J is TRBJ2-2; no reliable D call. Germline loops: CDR1 SGHAT, CDR2 FQNNGV. This CDR3 comprises 13 residues. Trimming cost V 5 bases and J 2 bases, with 6 bases left between them.

The rearrangement links TRBV28 to TRBJ1-4; 7 positions match TRBD1. CDR3 length: 14 amino acids. In germline, CDR1 is MDHEN, CDR2 SYDVKM. V gave up 9 bases and J gave up 5 bases; unmatched junction bases: 9. CDR3 in amino acids: CASLPGQQNEKLFF. Written as DNA, the CDR3 is TGTGCCAGTCTTCCGGGACAGCAGAATGAAAAACTGTTTTTT.

This rearrangement joins TRBV6-5 to TRBJ1-2, with 9 nucleotides matching TRBD1. V was clipped by 5 bases and J by 8 bases; unmatched bases: 6. The germline V gene encodes CDR1 MNHEY and CDR2 SVGAGI. The CDR3 is made up of 13 amino acids. The chain's CDR3 is CASSLWGQGGYTF. CDR3 coding DNA: TGTGCCAGCAGTCTATGGGGACAGGGAGGCTACACCTTC.

The chain carries TRBV9 and TRBJ2-2; 8 bases fit TRBD2. V was clipped by 1 base and J by 7 bases; unmatched bases: 9. Germline V gene sequence: CDR1 SGDLS, CDR2 YYNGEE. This CDR3 has 16 residues. CDR3 region: CASSVTAGGPVGELFF. The CDR3 DNA is TGTGCCAGCAGCGTAACGGCGGGAGGCCCGGTCGGGGAGCTGTTTTTT. The variable domain in full, with the rest retrieved from reference TRBV9 and TRBJ2-2, is DSGVTQTPKHLITATGQRVTLRCSPRSGDLSVYWYQQSLDQGLQFLIQYYNGEERAKGNILERFSAQQFPDLHSELNLSSLELGDSALYFCASSVTAGGPVGELFFGEGSRLTVL.

V usage is TRBV5-1 and J usage is TRBJ2-7; 14 bases fit TRBD2. Germline CDR1 is SGHRS and CDR2 is YFSETQ. The CDR3 is made up of 19 amino acids. The ends lost 3 bases at V and 4 bases at J; junction bases unmatched: 15. CDR3 region: CASSSTSGRVFSTFYEQYF. Here the CDR3 DNA reads TGCGCCAGCAGCTCGACTAGCGGGAGGGTTTTCTCTACTTTTTACGAGCAGTACTTC.

The gene calls are TRBV7-2 and TRBJ2-7; 7 positions match TRBD2. V was pared by 3 bases and J by 2 bases, with 13 bases of the junction left unmatched. The CDR3 is made up of 17 amino acids. Germline V lookup: CDR1 SGHTA, CDR2 FQGNSA. CDR3 sequence: CASSLQIRAGSPYEQYF. CDR3 coding DNA: TGTGCCAGCAGCTTGCAAATTAGAGCGGGGAGCCCCTACGAGCAGTACTTC.

About this clone: Other DNA sequences of this sample code for an identical CDR3. The rearrangement links TRBV18 to TRBJ2-2; 10 bases map to TRBD1. The CDR3 sequence is 15 residues long. CDR1 and CDR2 (germline): KGHSH, LQKENI. V shed 6 bases and J 4 bases; nucleotides not matched to a gene: 5. The CDR3 is CASSPGQGGTGELFF. In nucleotides, the CDR3 is TGTGCCAGCTCCCCCGGACAGGGGGGCACCGGGGAGCTGTTTTTT.

This chain connects TRBV7-3 to TRBJ2-1; 12 nucleotides line up with TRBD2. This CDR3 spans 16 amino acids. Unmatched junction bases numbered 9, after V lost 5 bases and J lost 7 bases. The germline CDR1 and CDR2 sequences are SGHTA and FQGTGA. The CDR3 DNA reads TGTGCCAGCAGCGCGAGGACTAGCGGGATGGGTAATGAGCAGTTCTTC. Its translation: CASSARTSGMGNEQFF.

This chain links TRBV7-7 with TRBJ2-2; 7 bases are a match to TRBD1. The germline V gene encodes CDR1 SSHAT and CDR2 FNYEAQ (reference sequence). CDR3 length: 14 residues. The trim removed 5 bases at V and 6 bases at J, leaving 6 bases unmatched. The CDR3 bases are TGTGCCAGCAGCGTCGACAGGGTAGCCGGGGAGCTGTTTTTT. Translating it yields CASSVDRVAGELFF. Supplemented by reference TRBV7-7 and TRBJ2-2, the full variable domain reads GAGVSQSPRYKVTKRGQDVTLRCDPISSHATLYWYQQALGQGPEFLTYFNYEAQPDKSGLPSDRFSAERPEGSISTLTIQRTEQRDSAMYRCASSVDRVAGELFFGEGSRLTVL.

This chain joins TRBV5-1 and TRBJ2-1; 8 bases are a match to TRBD2. Trimming cost V 2 bases and J 0 bases; bases outside gene matches: 13. This CDR3 is 19 amino acids long. Germline-derived CDR1 and CDR2 are SGHRS and YFSETQ. Here the CDR3 reads CASSFKGLAGRNSYNEQFF. In DNA, the CDR3 is TGCGCCAGCAGCTTTAAAGGGCTAGCGGGCCGAAACTCCTACAATGAGCAGTTCTTC.

This clone was seen a single time. The CDR3 sequence: CASSQGLGGQPQHF. CDR3 nucleotide sequence: TGTGCCAGCAGTCAGGGCCTGGGGGGTCAGCCCCAGCATTTT. This chain joins TRBV6-5 and TRBJ1-5; D may be TRBD1 (5 bases). CDR3 size: 14 residues. V was trimmed by 5 bases and J by 6 bases, leaving 14 bases between them. Germline CDR1 MNHEY, CDR2 SVGAGI.

This clone was seen just once. The V and J genes are TRBV10-3 and TRBJ1-1, with TRBD1 identical over 8 bases. CDR3 length equals 15 residues. Germline CDR1 is ENHRY and CDR2 is SYGVKD. The V gene end was trimmed by 5 bases and the J gene end by 1 base; junction bases not matched to a gene: 6. The CDR3 protein is CAISKHGQGNTEAFF. The CDR3, as DNA: TGTGCCATCAGTAAACACGGACAGGGGAACACTGAAGCTTTCTTT.

The V and J genes are TRBV7-3 and TRBJ1-2, with 10 bases fitting TRBD1. There are 13 residues in the CDR3. Germline CDR1 SGHTA, CDR2 FQGTGA. The V segment lost 4 bases and the J segment 6 bases; nucleotides outside the gene matches: 2. The CDR3 DNA is TGTGCCAGCAGCTATGGACAGGGGGATGGCTACACCTTC. It codes for CASSYGQGDGYTF.

As regards this clone: The identical CDR3 is also encoded by other nucleotide sequences in the sample. The chain carries TRBV5-1 and TRBJ2-3, with 14 bases that match TRBD2. V dropped 4 bases and J dropped 4; count of bases not matched to a gene: 5. Looked up from germline, CDR1 is SGHRS and CDR2 is YFSETQ. The length of the CDR3 is 16 residues. The CDR3 DNA is TGCGCCAGCAGCACAGGGACTAGCGGGAGCTCAGATACGCAGTATTTT. The encoded protein is CASSTGTSGSSDTQYF.

This sequence joins TRBV9 and TRBJ2-3, with TRBD2 matching over 12 bases. The V gene end was trimmed by 3 bases and the J gene end by 5 bases; junction bases not matched to a gene: 1. The CDR3 totals 14 residues. The germline V gene encodes CDR1 SGDLS and CDR2 YYNGEE. The CDR3 sequence is CASSGGLAGDTQYF. CDR3 DNA sequence: TGTGCCAGCAGCGGGGGACTAGCGGGAGATACGCAGTATTTT.

Comment on this clone: Other DNA sequences in the same sample also yield this CDR3. The chain recombines TRBV5-1 with TRBJ2-5; TRBD2 matches at 8 bases. CDR1 and CDR2 from the germline V gene are SGHRS and YFSETQ. This CDR3 is 15 amino acids long. The V gene end was trimmed by 4 bases and the J gene end by 0 bases; junction bases not matched to a gene: 5. The CDR3 bases are TGCGCCAGCAGCCTGTTAGCGGGGAACCAAGAGACCCAGTACTTC. It specifies CASSLLAGNQETQYF.

V and J are TRBV9 and TRBJ2-7, with D possibly being TRBD2 (6 bases). V was shortened by 4 bases and J by 4 bases, with 15 bases between the two germline ends. Germline lookup yields CDR1 SGDLS and CDR2 YYNGEE. The CDR3 runs to 14 residues. The CDR3 spells CASSLDPSGYEQYF. The CDR3 DNA reads as TGTGCCAGCAGCCTCGACCCCAGCGGGTACGAGCAGTACTTC. Using reference TRBV9 and TRBJ2-7 for the parts outside the CDR3, the full variable domain is DSGVTQTPKHLITATGQRVTLRCSPRSGDLSVYWYQQSLDQGLQFLIQYYNGEERAKGNILERFSAQQFPDLHSELNLSSLELGDSALYFCASSLDPSGYEQYFGPGTRLTVT.

The V gene is TRBV25-1, the J gene TRBJ1-3; possible D gene TRBD1, 6 bases. Trimming removed 3 bases at V and 5 bases at J, with 11 bases between. The CDR3 loop spans 14 amino acids. Germline V gene data show CDR1 as MGHDK and CDR2 as SYGVNS. The CDR3 loop is CASSDRGLRNTIYF. Written as DNA, the CDR3 is TGTGCCAGCAGTGACAGGGGATTACGAAACACCATATATTTT.

This clone came up once. The same CDR3 also results from other DNA sequences found in this sample. This sequence joins TRBV30 and TRBJ1-1, with D maybe TRBD1 (6 bases). This CDR3 contains 14 residues. The V gene lost 0 bases and the J gene lost 3 bases, with 11 bases spanning the gap. Looked up from germline, CDR1 is GTSNPN and CDR2 is SVGIG (reference sequence). Here the CDR3 DNA reads TGTGCCTGGAGTGTAAGCAGGGGTGACACTGAAGCTTTCTTT. Amino acid sequence: CAWSVSRGDTEAFF.